This T cell receptor beta chain was sequenced in a study of blood T cell repertoires in COVID-19 (TCRdb year 2020). As for the study more broadly: Samples from collaborators originated in the United States, Italy and Spain and spanned both the acute and convalescent phases of COVID-19. The dataset comprised deeply sampled blood TCRbeta repertoires from subjects exposed to, actively infected with, or recovered from COVID-19. Where available, HLA class I and class II types were taken from metadata supplied by the sample provider and were not determined by assay-based typing. The prospective study material was composed of cDNA or gDNA derived from T cells, B-cell-depleted T cells, or PBMCs. The samples were drawn from two sources: the first 160 participants of the ongoing ImmuneRACE study, and 950 to 1,500 subjects contributed by 6 global collaborators. A de-identified subject ID, COVID-19 status, age in years and sex were almost always included in the sample metadata. The repertoires were made available in a free public database intended to serve as a resource for research on the immune response to SARS-CoV-2. What the research found in general, with its limitations: The quantity of clinical and demographic metadata differed by source and by participant and was supplied without curation.

As for this clone: There is no known antigen for this receptor. Base qualities are not provided; no much larger clone lies one nucleotide away.

Participants in the prospective study were aged about 18 to 95 years, lived in some 24 United States geographic areas, and enrolled through a virtual design. Cohort assignment in the prospective study relied on participant-reported clinical history from a screening survey and a study questionnaire. In the prospective study, whole blood, serum and a nasopharyngeal or oropharyngeal swab were collected from each participant by mobile phlebotomists. Prospective study participants could optionally give additional blood draws and questionnaires over an approximately 2-month period. Prospective study blood samples were shipped either frozen or at room temperature before DNA extraction. The germline V gene supplies CDR1 SGHRS and CDR2 YFSETQ. Inclusive of the bounding cysteine and phenylalanine, the CDR3 is 14 residues long. CDR3 DNA only is kept here, 42 bases in frame from base 1. V trim: 2 bases; J trim: 6 bases; unmatched bases: 5.

TCRbeta CDR3 regions were amplified from genomic DNA using the immunoSEQ Assay, a bias-controlled multiplex PCR. From the authors' description of their analysis: The number of nucleated cells in each sample was estimated from the amplification of reference gene primers within the assay. To quantify the absolute abundance of each unique TCRbeta CDR3 rearrangement, sequence reads were collapsed and filtered. Productive Simpson clonality was computed per sample as the square root of Simpson's diversity index over productive rearrangements. TCRdb obtained this table from immuneACCESS and retained in-frame rearrangements with V and J assigned. These tables miss some clones; where compared with another copy, unresolved V genes account for less than half of the shortfall, and the remainder is unexplained. V and J calls and clone size come straight from that table; D and trimming were deduced from the DNA. This sample has 300,000 to 400,000 clones in its table, and just over 85% of those were observed once. Jointly, the top ten make up roughly 4% of the sample.

The source material was PBMCs or T cells enriched from blood (not recorded which). This TCR came from a woman aged 40 to 55 with acute COVID-19. The chain links TRBV5-1 with TRBJ1-5; 7 central bases correspond to TRBD1. CDR3 sequence: CASSLLQGSQPQHF. The nucleotides read TGCGCCAGCAGCTTATTACAGGGGTCTCAGCCCCAGCATTTT.